The subject of this entry is one TCR beta chain. The sample holds many counts of this clonotype. No per-base quality is available; no much larger clone lies one base away. This record belongs to a study of T cells after yellow fever vaccination (dated by TCRdb to the late 2010s). At the level of the whole study: Memory subsets (EM, EMRA, CM and Tscm) were sorted on a BD FACS Aria III using CD3, CD45RA, CCR7 and CD95 staining. Memory subsets were sorted on days 0, 15 and 45 and at 18 months after primary vaccination, and on days 0, 15 and 45 after the 30-year booster. To track T-cell clones before and after primary and booster YFV17D yellow fever vaccination, bulk TCR alpha and beta repertoires were sequenced longitudinally. The SMART-Seq v4 Ultra Low Input RNA kit was used to prepare libraries from fractions with low cell numbers. Two healthy male donors, one aged 18 to 30 and one aged 30 to 40 years, made up the cohort. Blood samples were taken at several timepoints before and after primary and secondary immunization, and bulk PBMC replicates and cell subsets were isolated.

TCR cDNA was synthesized by 5'RACE template switching, which introduced a universal primer site and unique molecular identifiers. Priming of cDNA synthesis was performed from both the TCR alpha and TCR beta constant segments. Libraries were amplified in two PCR steps, with sample barcodes and sequencing adapters added in the second step. Sequencing of the libraries was done on either Illumina HiSeq 2500 (2x100 bp) or NovaSeq (2x150 bp). The published analysis was carried out like this. Reads were demultiplexed and collapsed into UMI consensus sequences with MIGEC, and V(D)J alignment was performed with MiXCR. Vaccine-responding clonotypes were identified with edgeR using replicate PBMC samples, with FDR below 0.01 and a log2 fold change above 5 up to day 15 being required. Each bulk clonotype received a CD4 or CD8 identity based on whether the sequenced CD4 or CD8 repertoire contained that clonotype at higher abundance. Clonotype frequencies in memory subsets were weighted by FACS-sorted cell numbers to estimate each clone's distribution across memory phenotypes. The public reads were reprocessed in TCRdb via fastp at Q25 and MiXCR, keeping in-frame beta chains. Each entry merges the rows of one CDR3 protein and shows their most common DNA and genes. These V and J calls derive from TCRdb rather than the authors' analysis. The sample data list around 29,000 distinct CDR3 sequences, and about 6% of these were observed just once. The top ten hold 20% to 25% of the sample.

The sample's treatment or condition label, in plain terms: live attenuated yellow fever vaccine strain. PBMCs were isolated from peripheral blood using a standard Ficoll-Paque protocol. The RNeasy Micro Kit was used to extract RNA from sorted memory subsets. The paper as a whole reports these results and caveats: In the sorted memory subsets on day 0, nearly all vaccine-responding clonotypes were below the level of detection. Compared with the primary T-cell response, the secondary T-cell response was faster but weaker, reaching its peak on day 5 rather than on day 15. After the booster, most of the clones that had expanded following primary vaccination were detected again (almost 98% of CD4 and 80% to 90% of CD8), which suggests that memory was broadly maintained. Because only two donors were included in the study, the extent to which the findings can be generalized is limited. Because abundant contaminating clonotypes from the bulk population could be contained in FACS-sorted repertoires, computational filtering was required. A small fraction of clonotypes showed up in both the CD4 and CD8 compartments, probably as a result of convergent recombination.

Trimming accounts for 10 bases at V and 4 bases at J, while the number of junction bases matched to no gene is 9. Reading from cysteine to phenylalanine, the CDR3 counts 14 amino acids. Only the CDR3 region is kept as DNA, spanning 42 bases read in frame from base 1. CDR1 ENHRY and CDR2 SYGVKD are derived from the germline V gene. This clonotype originated in a young man who received the YFV17D yellow fever vaccine. Sequenced here: PBMCs, either bulk or a sorted T-cell subset (CD4+, CD8+, memory, or dextramer-sorted; not recorded which), sampled on the day of the yellow fever booster vaccination. The chain couples TRBV10-3 to TRBJ2-5; 10 of the junction bases match TRBD1. The DNA sequence reads TGTGCCACGAACCTCGGACAGGGGGGAGAGACCCAGTACTTC. It is translated as CATNLGQGGETQYF.